Sequencing of this T cell receptor beta chain was carried out in a study of shared clonotypes between healthy human individuals. The germline V and J ends were trimmed by 5 bases and 4 bases, with 14 bases remaining between them. In germline, CDR1 is SGHTA, CDR2 FQGNSA. CDR3 length: 14 amino acids. The quantity of DNA used in unsorted PBMC replicate PCRs was around 300 ng, corresponding to some 29,000 T cell genomes. Libraries were prepared by immunoSEQ multiplex PCR; TCRdb keeps only in-frame clonotypes and omits some of them. The top ten hold under 15% of the sample, which has nearly 500,000 clones, 75% to 85% seen once.

The chain has TRBV7-2 and TRBJ2-5; D is ambiguous. Sequenced: PBMCs. This TCR was sampled from a woman in her thirties or forties in good health. Some clones in this sample may be carry-over from other donors' samples. The CDR3 nucleotides read TGTGCCAGCAGCGGAAAGACACGAGGAGAGACCCAGTACTTC. Translated: CASSGKTRGETQYF.